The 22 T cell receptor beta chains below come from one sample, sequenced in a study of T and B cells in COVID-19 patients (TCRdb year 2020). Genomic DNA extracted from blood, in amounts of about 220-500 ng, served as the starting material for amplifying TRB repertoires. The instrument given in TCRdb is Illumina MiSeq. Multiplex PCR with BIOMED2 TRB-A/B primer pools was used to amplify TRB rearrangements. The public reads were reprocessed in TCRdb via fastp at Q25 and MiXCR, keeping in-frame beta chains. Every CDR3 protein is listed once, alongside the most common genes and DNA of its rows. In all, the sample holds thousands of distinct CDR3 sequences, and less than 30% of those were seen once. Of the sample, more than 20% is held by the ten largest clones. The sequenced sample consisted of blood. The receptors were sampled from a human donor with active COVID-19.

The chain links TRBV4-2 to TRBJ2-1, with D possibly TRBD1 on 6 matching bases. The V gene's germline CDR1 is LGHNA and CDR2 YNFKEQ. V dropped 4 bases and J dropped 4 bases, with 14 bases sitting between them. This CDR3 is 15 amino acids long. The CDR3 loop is CASSRNRVGYNEQFF. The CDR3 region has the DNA TGTGCCAGCAGCCGTAACAGGGTAGGTTACAATGAGCAGTTCTTC.

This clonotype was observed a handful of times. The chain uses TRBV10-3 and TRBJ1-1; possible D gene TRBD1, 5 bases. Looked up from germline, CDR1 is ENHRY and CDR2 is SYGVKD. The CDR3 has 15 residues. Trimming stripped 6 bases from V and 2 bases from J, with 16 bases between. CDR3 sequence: CAISPSGTPNTEAFF. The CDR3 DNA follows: TGTGCCATCAGCCCCTCCGGGACGCCAAACACTGAAGCTTTCTTT.

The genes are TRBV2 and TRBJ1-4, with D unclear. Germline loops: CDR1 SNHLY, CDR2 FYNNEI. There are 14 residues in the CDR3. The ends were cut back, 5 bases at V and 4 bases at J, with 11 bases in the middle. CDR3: CASSIGAGNEKLFF. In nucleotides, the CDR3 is TGTGCCAGCAGTATCGGAGCCGGTAATGAAAAACTGTTTTTT.

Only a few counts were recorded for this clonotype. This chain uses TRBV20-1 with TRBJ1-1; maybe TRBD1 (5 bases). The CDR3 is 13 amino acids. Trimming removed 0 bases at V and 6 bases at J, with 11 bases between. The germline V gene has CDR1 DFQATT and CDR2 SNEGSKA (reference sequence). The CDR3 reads CSARDTGRAEAFF. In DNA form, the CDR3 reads TGCAGTGCTAGAGATACGGGCAGGGCTGAAGCTTTCTTT.

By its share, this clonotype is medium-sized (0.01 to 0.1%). CDR3 sequence reads: CASSLGTDSYEQYF. CDR3 bases: TGTGCCAGCAGCCTTGGGACCGACTCCTACGAGCAGTACTTC. This sequence joins TRBV12-3 or TRBV12-4 and TRBJ2-7; D may match TRBD1 or TRBD2 (5 bases each). Trimming removed 6 bases from V and 0 bases from J, with 12 bases in between. The CDR3 covers 14 residues.

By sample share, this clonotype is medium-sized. CDR3 protein: CASSIVAGGSLADTQYF. The CDR3 DNA reads as TGTGCCAGTAGTATAGTGGCAGGGGGTAGTCTGGCAGATACGCAGTATTTT. This sequence joins TRBV19 and TRBJ2-3; TRBD1 agrees at 7 bases. Germline V gives CDR1 LNHDA, CDR2 SQIVND (reference sequence). The CDR3 sequence is 17 residues long. V gave up 1 base and J gave up 4 bases; unmatched junction bases: 11.

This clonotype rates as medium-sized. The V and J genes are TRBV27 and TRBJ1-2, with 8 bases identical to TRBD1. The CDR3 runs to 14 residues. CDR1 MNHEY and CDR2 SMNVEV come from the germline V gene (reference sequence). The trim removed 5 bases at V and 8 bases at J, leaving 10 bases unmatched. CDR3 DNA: TGTGCCAGCAGTCCCCGGGACAGGAGAAACGGCTACACCTTC. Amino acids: CASSPRDRRNGYTF.

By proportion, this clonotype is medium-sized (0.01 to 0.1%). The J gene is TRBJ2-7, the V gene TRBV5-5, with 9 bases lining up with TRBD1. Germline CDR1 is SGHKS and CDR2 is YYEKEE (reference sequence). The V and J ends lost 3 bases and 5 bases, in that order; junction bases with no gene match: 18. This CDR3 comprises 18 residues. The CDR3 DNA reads TGTGCCAGCAGCTGGGGGCCGGGACAGGGTAGTTCAAGGAACGAGCAGTACTTC. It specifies CASSWGPGQGSSRNEQYF.

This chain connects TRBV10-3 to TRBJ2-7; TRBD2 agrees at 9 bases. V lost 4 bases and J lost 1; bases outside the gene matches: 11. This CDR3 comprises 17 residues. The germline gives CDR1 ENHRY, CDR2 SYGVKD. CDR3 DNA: TGTGCCATCAGTGGGGCTAGCGGGAACAAAAAGTCCTACGAGCAGTACTTC. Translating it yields CAISGASGNKKSYEQYF.

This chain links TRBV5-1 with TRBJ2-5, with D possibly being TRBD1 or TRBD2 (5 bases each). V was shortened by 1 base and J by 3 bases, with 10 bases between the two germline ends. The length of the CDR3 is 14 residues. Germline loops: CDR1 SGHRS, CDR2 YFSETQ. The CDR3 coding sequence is TGCGCCAGCAGCTTGCCGTTGGGGGAAGAGACCCAGTACTTC. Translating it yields CASSLPLGEETQYF.

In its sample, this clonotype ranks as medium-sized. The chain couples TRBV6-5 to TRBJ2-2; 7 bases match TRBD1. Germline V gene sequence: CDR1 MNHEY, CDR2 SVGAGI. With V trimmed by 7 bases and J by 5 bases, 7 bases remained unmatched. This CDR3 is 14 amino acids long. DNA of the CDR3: TGTGCCAGCAATACAGGGGTAGGGACCGGGGAGCTGTTTTTT. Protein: CASNTGVGTGELFF.

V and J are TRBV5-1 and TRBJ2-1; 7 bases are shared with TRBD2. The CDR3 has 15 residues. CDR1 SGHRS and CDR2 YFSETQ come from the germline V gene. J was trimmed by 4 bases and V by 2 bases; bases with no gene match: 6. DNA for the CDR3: TGCGCCAGCAGCTTTGAGGGAGGGGTTTACAATGAGCAGTTCTTC. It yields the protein CASSFEGGVYNEQFF. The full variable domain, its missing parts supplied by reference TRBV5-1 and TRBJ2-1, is KAGVTQTPRYLIKTRGQQVTLSCSPISGHRSVSWYQQTPGQGLQFLFEYFSETQRNKGNFPGRFSGRQFSNSRSEMNVSTLELGDSALYLCASSFEGGVYNEQFFGPGTRLTVL.

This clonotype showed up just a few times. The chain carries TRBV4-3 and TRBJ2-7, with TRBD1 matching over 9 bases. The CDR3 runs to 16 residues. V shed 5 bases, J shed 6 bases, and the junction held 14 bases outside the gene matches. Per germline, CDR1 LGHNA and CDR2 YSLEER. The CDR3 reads CASSSYLQGALLEQYF. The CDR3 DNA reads TGCGCCAGCAGCTCATATTTACAGGGGGCACTCCTCGAGCAGTACTTC.

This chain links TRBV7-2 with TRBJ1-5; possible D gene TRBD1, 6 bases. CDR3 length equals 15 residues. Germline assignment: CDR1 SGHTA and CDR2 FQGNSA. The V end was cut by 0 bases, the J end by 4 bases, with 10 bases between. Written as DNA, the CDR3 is TGTGCCAGCAGCTTAGCAGGGGGAAAAAATCAGCCCCAGCATTTT. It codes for CASSLAGGKNQPQHF.

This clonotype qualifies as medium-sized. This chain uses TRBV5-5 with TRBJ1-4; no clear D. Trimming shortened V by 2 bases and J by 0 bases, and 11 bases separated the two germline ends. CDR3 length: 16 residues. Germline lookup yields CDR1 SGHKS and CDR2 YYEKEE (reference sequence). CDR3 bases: TGTGCCAGCAGCTTAGGACCGGACCCAACTAATGAAAAACTGTTTTTT. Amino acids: CASSLGPDPTNEKLFF. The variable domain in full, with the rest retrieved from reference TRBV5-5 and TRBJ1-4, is DAGVTQSPTHLIKTRGQQVTLRCSPISGHKSVSWYQQVLGQGPQFIFQYYEKEERGRGNFPDRFSARQFPNYSSELNVNALLLGDSALYLCASSLGPDPTNEKLFFGSGTQLSVL.

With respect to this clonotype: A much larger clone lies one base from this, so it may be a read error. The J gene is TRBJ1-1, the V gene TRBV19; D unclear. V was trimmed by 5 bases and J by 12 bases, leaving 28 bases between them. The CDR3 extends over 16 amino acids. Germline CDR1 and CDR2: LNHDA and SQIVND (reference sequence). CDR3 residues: CASSPNSRQFSVGSFF. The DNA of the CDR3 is TGTGCCAGTAGTCCCAACTCACGACAATTTTCAGTTGGGTCTTTCTTT.

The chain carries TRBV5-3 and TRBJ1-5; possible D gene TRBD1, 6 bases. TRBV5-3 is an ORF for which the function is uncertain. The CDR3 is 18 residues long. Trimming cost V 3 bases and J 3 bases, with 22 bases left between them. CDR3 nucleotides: TGTGCCAGAAGCTCGCTTTTTGGGGACAATAAGCACAATCAGCCCCAGCATTTT. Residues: CARSSLFGDNKHNQPQHF.

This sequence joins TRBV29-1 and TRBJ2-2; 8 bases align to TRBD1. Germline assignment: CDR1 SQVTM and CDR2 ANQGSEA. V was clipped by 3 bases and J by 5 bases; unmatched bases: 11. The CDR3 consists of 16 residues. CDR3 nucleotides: TGCAGCGTTGATGACGGACAGGGCGTTGGGACCGGGGAGCTGTTTTTT. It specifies CSVDDGQGVGTGELFF.

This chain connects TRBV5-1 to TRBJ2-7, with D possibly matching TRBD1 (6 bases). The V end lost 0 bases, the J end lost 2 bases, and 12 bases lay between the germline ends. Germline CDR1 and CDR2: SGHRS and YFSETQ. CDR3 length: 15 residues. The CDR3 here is CASSLDAGAPYEQYF. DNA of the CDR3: TGCGCCAGCAGCTTGGATGCAGGGGCTCCCTACGAGCAGTACTTC.

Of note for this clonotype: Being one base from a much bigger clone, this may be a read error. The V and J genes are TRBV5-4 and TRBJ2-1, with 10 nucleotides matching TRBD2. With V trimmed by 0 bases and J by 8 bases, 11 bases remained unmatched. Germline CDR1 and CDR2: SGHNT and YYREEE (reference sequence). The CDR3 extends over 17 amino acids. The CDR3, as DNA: TGTGCCAGCAGCTTGGATGGACTAGCGGAGAGCTTGGATGAGCAGTTCTTC. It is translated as CASSLDGLAESLDEQFF.

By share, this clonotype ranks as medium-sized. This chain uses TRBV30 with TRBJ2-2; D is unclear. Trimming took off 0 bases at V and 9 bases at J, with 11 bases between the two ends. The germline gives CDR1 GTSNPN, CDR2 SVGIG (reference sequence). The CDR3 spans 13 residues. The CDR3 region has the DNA TGTGCCTGGAGTGTATTTGGTATTCGGGAGCTGTTTTTT. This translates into CAWSVFGIRELFF.

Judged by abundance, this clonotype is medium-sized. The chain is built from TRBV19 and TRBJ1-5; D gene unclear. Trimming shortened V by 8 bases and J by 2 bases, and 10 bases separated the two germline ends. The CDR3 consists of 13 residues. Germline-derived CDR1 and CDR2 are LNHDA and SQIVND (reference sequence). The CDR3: CASHPGGNQPQHF. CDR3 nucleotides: TGTGCCAGTCATCCCGGGGGCAATCAGCCCCAGCATTTT.